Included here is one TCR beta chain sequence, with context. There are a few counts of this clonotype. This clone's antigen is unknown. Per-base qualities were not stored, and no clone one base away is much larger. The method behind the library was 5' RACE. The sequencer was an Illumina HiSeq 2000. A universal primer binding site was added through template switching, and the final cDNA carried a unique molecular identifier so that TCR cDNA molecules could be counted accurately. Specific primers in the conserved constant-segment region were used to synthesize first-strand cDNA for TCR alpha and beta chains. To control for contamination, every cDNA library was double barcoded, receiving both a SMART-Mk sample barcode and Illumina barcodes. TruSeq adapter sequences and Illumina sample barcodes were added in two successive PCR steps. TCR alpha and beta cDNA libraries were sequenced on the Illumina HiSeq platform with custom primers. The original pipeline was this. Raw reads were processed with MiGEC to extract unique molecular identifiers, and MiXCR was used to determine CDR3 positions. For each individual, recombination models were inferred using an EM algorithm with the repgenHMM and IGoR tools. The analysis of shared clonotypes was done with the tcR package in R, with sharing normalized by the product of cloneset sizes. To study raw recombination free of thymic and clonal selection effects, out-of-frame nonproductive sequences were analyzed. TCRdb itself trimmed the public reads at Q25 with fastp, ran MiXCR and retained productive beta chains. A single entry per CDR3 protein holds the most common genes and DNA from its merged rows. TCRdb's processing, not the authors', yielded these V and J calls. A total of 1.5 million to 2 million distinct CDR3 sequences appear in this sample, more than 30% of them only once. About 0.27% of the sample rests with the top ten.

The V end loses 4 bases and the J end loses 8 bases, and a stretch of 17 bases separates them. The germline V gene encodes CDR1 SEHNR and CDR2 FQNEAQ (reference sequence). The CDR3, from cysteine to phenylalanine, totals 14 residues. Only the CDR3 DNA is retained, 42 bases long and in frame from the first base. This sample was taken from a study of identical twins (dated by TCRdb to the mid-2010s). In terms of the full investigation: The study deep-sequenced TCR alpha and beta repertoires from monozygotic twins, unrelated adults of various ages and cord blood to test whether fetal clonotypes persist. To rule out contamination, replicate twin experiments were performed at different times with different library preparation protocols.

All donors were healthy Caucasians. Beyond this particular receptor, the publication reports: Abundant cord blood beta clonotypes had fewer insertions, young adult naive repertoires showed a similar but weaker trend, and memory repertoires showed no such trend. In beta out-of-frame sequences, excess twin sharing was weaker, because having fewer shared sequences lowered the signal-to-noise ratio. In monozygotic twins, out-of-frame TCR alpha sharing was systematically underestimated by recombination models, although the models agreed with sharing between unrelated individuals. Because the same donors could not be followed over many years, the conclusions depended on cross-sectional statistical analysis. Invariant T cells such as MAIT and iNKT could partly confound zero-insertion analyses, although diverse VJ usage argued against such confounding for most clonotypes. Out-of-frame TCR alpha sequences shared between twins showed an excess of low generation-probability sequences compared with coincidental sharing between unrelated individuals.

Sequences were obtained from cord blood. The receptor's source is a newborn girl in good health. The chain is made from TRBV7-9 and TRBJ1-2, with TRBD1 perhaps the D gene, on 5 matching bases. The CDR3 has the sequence CASSSTRELEGYTF. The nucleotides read TGTGCCAGCAGCTCAACCAGGGAGCTAGAGGGCTACACCTTC.